What follows is one T cell receptor (beta chain) and its context. The CDR3 runs to 18 residues. The V gene end was trimmed by 5 bases and the J gene end by 1 base; junction bases not matched to a gene: 16. Germline V gives CDR1 LNHDA, CDR2 SQIVND (reference sequence). The sample belongs to a study of blood T cell repertoires in COVID-19. Study at large: T cells, B-cell-depleted T cells, or PBMCs provided the cDNA or gDNA that served as material.

Study processing details: Amplification with reference gene primers provided the estimates of nucleated cell counts. Libraries were prepared by immunoSEQ multiplex PCR; TCRdb keeps only in-frame clonotypes and omits some of them. The V and J calls and clone size are taken from that table; D and trimming were inferred from the DNA. The profile shows about 220,000 clones, approximately 90% of them singletons. The chain carries TRBV19 and TRBJ1-1; TRBD1 agrees at 7 bases. Source material: PBMCs or T cells enriched from blood (not recorded which). This sequence was found in a young woman in a cohort exposed to, infected with or recovered from COVID-19 (not recorded which). The CDR3 loop reads CASSPPDRFGEKNTEAFF. The CDR3, as DNA: TGTGCCAGTAGTCCTCCGGACAGGTTCGGTGAGAAGAACACTGAAGCTTTCTTT.